This T cell receptor beta chain was documented in a study of identical twins. TCRdb recomputed calls from the 5' RACE reads with MiXCR, one row per CDR3 protein. The sample shows around 220,000 distinct CDR3 sequences, about 10% of them seen only once. The CDR3 runs to 15 residues. Germline V gene data show CDR1 as MNHEY and CDR2 as SMNVEV (reference sequence). The germline V and J ends were trimmed by 6 bases and 0 bases, with 15 bases remaining between them. This TCR was recovered from a man between 50 and 59 years old in good health. Input material: memory T cells sorted from blood. V is TRBV27 and J is TRBJ2-7, with D possibly matching TRBD2 (5 bases). CDR3 sequence reads: CASSPSPGNSYEQYF. CDR3 in DNA: TGTGCCAGCAGCCCGTCACCGGGGAACTCCTACGAGCAGTACTTC.